These 23 T cell receptor beta chains came from one sample sequenced in a study of early T cells in non-severe SARS-CoV-2 infection. TCRdb recomputed calls from the 5' RACE reads with MiXCR, one row per CDR3 protein. This table has under 60,000 distinct CDR3 sequences, approximately 10% appearing once. The sequenced sample consisted of whole blood. These receptors were collected from an adult who was a healthcare worker with PCR-confirmed SARS-CoV-2 infection or an uninfected control (not recorded which).

Many counts were recorded for this clonotype. The CDR3 bases are TGTGCCAGTAGTACCGGACTAGCGGGCCAAGAGACCCAGTACTTC. Its translation: CASSTGLAGQETQYF. This chain joins TRBV19 and TRBJ2-5; TRBD2 agrees at 11 bases. The V segment lost 4 bases and the J segment 1 base; nucleotides outside the gene matches: 2. The CDR3 is 15 residues long. CDR1 is LNHDA, CDR2 SQIVND, per germline (reference sequence).

This clonotype was seen ten or more times. The V gene is TRBV29-1, the J gene TRBJ1-1; no clear D. Trimming stripped 6 bases from V and 1 base from J, with 15 bases between. The CDR3 sequence is 14 residues long. Germline V gene data show CDR1 as SQVTM and CDR2 as ANQGSEA. CDR3 amino acids: CSVGKSMGNTEAFF. In DNA, the CDR3 is TGCAGCGTCGGGAAAAGCATGGGGAACACTGAAGCTTTCTTT.

This clonotype has more than one count but fewer than ten. The rearrangement links TRBV6-2 or TRBV6-3 to TRBJ2-5; 7 nucleotides match TRBD1. V was clipped by 6 bases and J by 6 bases; unmatched bases: 7. Germline values: CDR1 MNHEY, CDR2 SVGEGT. The CDR3 totals 13 residues. CDR3 protein: CASRSTGPKTQYF. The CDR3 DNA reads as TGTGCCAGCAGGTCGACAGGGCCGAAGACCCAGTACTTC.

This clonotype showed up just a few times. The rearrangement uses TRBV27 and TRBJ2-1; 12 bases align to TRBD2. This CDR3 region has 15 residues. The germline gives CDR1 MNHEY, CDR2 SMNVEV (reference sequence). The trim removed 6 bases at V and 7 bases at J, leaving 7 bases unmatched. Here the CDR3 DNA reads TGTGCCAGCAGCAAACTAGCGGGGGGCGGGAATGAGCAGTTCTTC. It specifies CASSKLAGGGNEQFF.

This clonotype has a count of ten or more. The genes are TRBV5-1 and TRBJ1-2; D gene unclear. The CDR3 extends over 13 amino acids. The ends were cut back, 0 bases at V and 5 bases at J, with 8 bases in the middle. Germline assignment: CDR1 SGHRS and CDR2 YFSETQ. As DNA, the CDR3 is TGCGCCAGCAGCTTGGAACCGGATTATGGCTACACCTTC. Its translation: CASSLEPDYGYTF.

This chain connects TRBV6-6 to TRBJ2-1, with 10 positions matching TRBD1. The germline gives CDR1 MNHNY, CDR2 SVGAGI (reference sequence). This CDR3 contains 15 residues. The V and J ends lost 2 bases and 6 bases, in that order; junction bases with no gene match: 4. The CDR3 is CASSYGGTGVNEQFF. As DNA, the CDR3 is TGTGCCAGCAGTTACGGAGGGACAGGGGTCAATGAGCAGTTCTTC.

This clonotype was picked up many times. The chain combines TRBV5-1 with TRBJ1-2; D perhaps matches TRBD1 (5 bases). The germline V gene has CDR1 SGHRS and CDR2 YFSETQ. Trimming stripped 3 bases from V and 3 bases from J, with 6 bases between. The CDR3 runs to 12 residues. The chain's CDR3 is CASSSTDYGYTF. CDR3 DNA: TGCGCCAGCAGCTCGACAGACTATGGCTACACCTTC.

This chain links TRBV9 with TRBJ2-3; D not certain. The CDR3 spans 13 residues. The ends were cut back, 4 bases at V and 5 bases at J, with 11 bases in the middle. Germline assignment: CDR1 SGDLS and CDR2 YYNGEE. The CDR3 DNA reads as TGTGCCAGCAGCCCTCCCGGCTTAGATACGCAGTATTTT. It is translated as CASSPPGLDTQYF.

This clonotype occurred a few times. The rearrangement uses TRBV6-5 and TRBJ1-1; D uncertain. Per germline, CDR1 MNHEY and CDR2 SVGAGI. Deletions cut 7 bases from V and 0 bases from J, with 12 bases between. The CDR3 totals 14 residues. In DNA form, the CDR3 reads TGTGCCAGCACCCCCAGCCCAGTGAACACTGAAGCTTTCTTT. Translation: CASTPSPVNTEAFF.

This clonotype has only a few counts. The chain carries TRBV7-9 and TRBJ1-2; the match to TRBD1 covers 8 bases. The germline V gene encodes CDR1 SEHNR and CDR2 FQNEAQ (reference sequence). The CDR3 loop spans 14 amino acids. Germline trimming cut 5 bases from V and 4 bases from J; bases unmatched to any gene: 6. CDR3 bases: TGTGCCAGCAGCGCTGGACAGGGATTCTATGGCTACACCTTC. Translated, it gives CASSAGQGFYGYTF.

The rearrangement joins TRBV20-1 to TRBJ2-1, with D tentatively TRBD2 (5 bases). From germline, CDR1 is DFQATT and CDR2 SNEGSKA (reference sequence). The CDR3 consists of 15 residues. The V end was cut by 0 bases, the J end by 3 bases, with 12 bases between. The CDR3 DNA is TGCAGTGCTAGAGATACTAGTTTTGTCTACAATGAGCAGTTCTTC. The encoded protein is CSARDTSFVYNEQFF.

The chain carries TRBV30 and TRBJ1-6; D remains ambiguous. CDR3 size: 14 residues. CDR1 is GTSNPN, CDR2 SVGIG, per germline (reference sequence). V lost 2 bases to trimming and J lost 8 bases, with 13 bases between them. CDR3 region: CAWSPDPQHSPLHF. DNA of the CDR3: TGTGCCTGGAGTCCGGACCCACAACATTCACCCCTCCACTTT.

Ten or more counts support this clonotype. The genes are TRBV12-5 and TRBJ1-1; TRBD1 matches at 9 bases. There are 16 residues in the CDR3. Germline CDR1 reads LGHNT; CDR2 reads FRNRAP. V shed 6 bases and J 2 bases; nucleotides not matched to a gene: 10. This CDR3 reads CASGSDRGGGNTEAFF. As DNA, the CDR3 is TGTGCTAGTGGCTCGGACAGGGGAGGAGGAAACACTGAAGCTTTCTTT.

This clonotype was found a few times. The J gene is TRBJ2-4, the V gene TRBV3-1; D is uncertain. Germline assignment: CDR1 LGHDT and CDR2 YNNKEL (reference sequence). The CDR3 has 15 residues. Trimming left V 2 bases short and J 0 bases short, with 8 bases between. CDR3 sequence: CASSQNSRAKNIQYF. For the CDR3, the DNA is TGTGCCAGCAGCCAAAATAGCAGAGCCAAAAACATTCAGTACTTC.

The genes are TRBV4-1 and TRBJ1-1; tentative D call: TRBD1 (5 bases). V gave up 2 bases and J gave up 0 bases, with 16 bases separating them. Germline V gene lookup returns CDR1 MGHRA and CDR2 YSYEKL. CDR3 length: 17 amino acids. The CDR3 loop reads CASSQSLARQLNTEAFF. The CDR3 DNA follows: TGCGCCAGCAGCCAATCGCTAGCGAGACAGTTGAACACTGAAGCTTTCTTT.

CDR3 DNA: TGTGCCAGCAGCTTAGCGGAGGAGGGCTACACCTTC. Protein sequence: CASSLAEEGYTF. The chain joins TRBV7-8 to TRBJ1-2, with D unclear. CDR3 length: 12 amino acids. The V and J ends lost 0 bases and 8 bases respectively, with 7 bases between them. Germline V gene sequence: CDR1 SGHVS, CDR2 FQNEAQ.

A remark on this clonotype: This sequence may be a read error, since a much larger clone differs from it by one base. The genes are TRBV10-2 and TRBJ1-1; TRBD1 might be the D (6 bases). The CDR3 runs to 14 residues. Germline V gene data show CDR1 as WSHSY and CDR2 as SAAADI. CDR3: CTSSAPGAGTEAFF. As DNA, the CDR3 is TGCACCAGCAGCGCGCCAGGGGCGGGCACTGAAGCTTTCTTT.

This clonotype was seen a handful of times. The genes are TRBV5-4 and TRBJ2-7; D may correspond to TRBD1 or TRBD2 (5 bases each). The CDR3 runs to 12 residues. Germline assignment: CDR1 SGHNT and CDR2 YYREEE (reference sequence). V was trimmed by 2 bases and J by 4 bases, leaving 7 bases between them. The CDR3 sequence is CASSFWGYEQYF. The CDR3 region has the DNA TGTGCCAGCAGCTTTTGGGGGTACGAGCAGTACTTC.

Written as DNA, the CDR3 is TGTGCCAGCAGTTACTTTCAGCGGGGGGCCTCTCGGAGCTCCTACAATGAGCAGTTCTTC. It encodes CASSYFQRGASRSSYNEQFF. The chain joins TRBV6-5 to TRBJ2-1, with TRBD2 matching 9 bases. The ends lost 1 base at V and 0 bases at J; junction bases unmatched: 13. The length of the CDR3 is 20 residues. The germline V gene encodes CDR1 MNHEY and CDR2 SVGAGI.

The V gene is TRBV7-9, the J gene TRBJ2-1; D is ambiguous. The germline gives CDR1 SEHNR, CDR2 FQNEAQ (reference sequence). V was trimmed by 5 bases and J by 8 bases, leaving 10 bases between them. This CDR3 has 12 residues. For the CDR3, the DNA is TGTGCCAGCAGCCCGACACTATATGAGCAGTTCTTC. It specifies CASSPTLYEQFF.

This clonotype has more than one count but fewer than ten. The chain uses TRBV20-1 and TRBJ2-7, with 9 bases fitting TRBD1. V dropped 6 bases and J dropped 3; count of bases not matched to a gene: 6. Looked up from germline, CDR1 is DFQATT and CDR2 is SNEGSKA (reference sequence). The CDR3 is 13 residues long. Here the CDR3 DNA reads TGCAGTGCCACGACAGGGGGTTTCTACGAGCAGTACTTC. Its protein product is CSATTGGFYEQYF.

This clonotype was detected only a few times. This chain links TRBV14 with TRBJ2-7; 8 bases agree with TRBD1. This CDR3 spans 14 amino acids. Germline loops: CDR1 SGHDN, CDR2 FVKESK. With 3 bases clipped from V and 7 bases from J, the junction kept 8 bases outside the gene matches. CDR3 sequence reads: CASSHPGTGGEQYF. The DNA of the CDR3 is TGTGCCAGCAGCCACCCTGGGACAGGTGGTGAGCAGTACTTC.

This clonotype came up a few times. The chain has TRBV12-3 or TRBV12-4 and TRBJ1-5, with 9 bases lining up with TRBD1. V was clipped by 6 bases and J by 0 bases; unmatched bases: 6. The CDR3 runs to 16 residues. This CDR3 is CASSFGQGISNQPQHF. The CDR3 nucleotides read TGTGCCAGCAGCTTCGGACAGGGGATTAGCAATCAGCCCCAGCATTTT.